The sequence of this T cell receptor (beta chain) was determined in a study of blood T cell repertoires in COVID-19. The repertoire was sequenced with immunoSEQ multiplex PCR; TCRdb's copy has only in-frame clones and lacks some. The table has some 130,000 clones, approximately 80% seen once. Germline V gene sequence: CDR1 SGHVS, CDR2 FQNEAQ. V was shortened by 0 bases and J by 6 bases, with 18 bases between the two germline ends. The CDR3 covers 17 residues. Sequenced material: peripheral blood. The receptor comes from a man between 70 and 80 years old with acute or convalescent COVID-19. V gene TRBV7-8 combines with J gene TRBJ1-5; D is unclear. The CDR3 nucleotides read TGTGCCAGCAGCTTAGCTCGGTCGGGTTCGTCGATTCAGCCCCAGCATTTT. It yields the protein CASSLARSGSSIQPQHF.